This T cell receptor (beta chain) was obtained from a study of T cells in Graves' hyperthyroidism and ophthalmopathy. This clonotype was recorded a few times. The antigen remains unidentified. Researchers amplified the TCR beta CDR3 regions from RNA transcripts. The study used the HTBI primer set for a first-round RT-PCR of the TCR CDR3. TCRdb ran MiXCR on the multiplex PCR reads and lists one entry per CDR3 protein. This sample has roughly 600,000 distinct CDR3 sequences, with 13% to 15% found just once. This CDR3 has 15 amino acids. CDR1 is LNHNV, CDR2 YYDKDF, per germline (reference sequence). V was pared by 5 bases and J by 1 base, with 4 bases of the junction left unmatched. It was uncontrolled infection, other autoimmune disease, pregnancy or lactation that excluded patients. Together with thyroid ultrasound, orbital computed tomography, serum thyroxine and TRAb, clinical symptoms were used for diagnoses. PBMCs were collected from a roughly 9.7 ml volume of fresh peripheral blood.

Study-level findings and limits: Through a model of 13 V-J features, ophthalmopathy was separated from stable hyperthyroidism.

The TCR was taken from a woman in her forties or fifties with Graves' ophthalmopathy. Input material: blood. This chain links TRBV15 with TRBJ2-3; 9 positions agree with TRBD1. CDR3 nucleotides: TGTGCCACCAGCGAACAGGGGGCCCGCACAGATACGCAGTATTTT. Amino acids: CATSEQGARTDTQYF.